These 26 T cell receptor beta chains were sequenced from one sample in a study of shared clonotypes between healthy human individuals. The assay was immunoSEQ multiplex PCR, and TCRdb's table has in-frame clones only and misses some. The data show roughly 2.6 million clones, 90% to 95% seen once. The sample taken for sequencing was naive CD4+ T cells sorted from blood. Subset defined: CD45RA+ positively selected. All receptors derive from a man aged 18 to 29 in good health.

This clone has more than one count but fewer than ten. The chain has TRBV6-6 and TRBJ2-3; D is uncertain. The V and J ends lost 5 bases and 3 bases respectively, with 12 bases between them. Germline assignment: CDR1 MNHNY and CDR2 SVGAGI (reference sequence). CDR3 length: 14 residues. The CDR3 nucleotides are TGTGCCAGCAGTGGACGCCTCGAAACAGATACGCAGTATTTT. It translates to CASSGRLETDTQYF.

On this clone itself: The same CDR3 also results from other DNA sequences found in this sample. The chain has TRBV6-5 and TRBJ2-5; TRBD2 agrees at 9 bases. Germline assignment: CDR1 MNHEY and CDR2 SVGAGI. This CDR3 contains 14 residues. The J segment lost 1 base and the V segment lost 6 bases, leaving 3 bases of the junction unmatched. CDR3: CASSSSGAQETQYF. CDR3 nucleotide sequence: TGTGCCAGCAGCTCTAGCGGGGCCCAAGAGACCCAGTACTTC.

The CDR3 loop is CASSLTPGGSTEAFF. CDR3 coding DNA: TGTGCCAGCAGCTTAACACCGGGGGGGAGCACTGAAGCTTTCTTT. V usage is TRBV7-3 and J usage is TRBJ1-1; possible D gene TRBD1, 5 bases. With 0 bases removed from V and 4 bases from J, the gap between germline ends came to 12 bases. Germline assignment: CDR1 SGHTA and CDR2 FQGTGA. This CDR3 is 15 amino acids long.

This clone was detected only once. V and J are TRBV11-2 and TRBJ2-7; TRBD2 is a possible D gene (5 bases). Germline V gene lookup returns CDR1 SGHAT and CDR2 FQNNGV. Trimming shortened V by 1 base and J by 7 bases, and 20 bases separated the two germline ends. The CDR3 runs to 16 residues. DNA of the CDR3: TGTGCCAGCAGCTTAGGGGCGACCGGCATCCCGGGGGAGCAGTACTTC. It encodes CASSLGATGIPGEQYF.

The V call is TRBV28, the J call TRBJ2-4, with TRBD1 as a possible D gene (6 bases). The CDR3 has 12 amino acids. CDR1 is MDHEN and CDR2 is SYDVKM in the germline V gene. Trimming left V 4 bases short and J 15 bases short, with 16 bases between. Written as DNA, the CDR3 is TGTGCCAGCAGTTCCCTCAGGGGCGCCTGGTACTTC. Residues: CASSSLRGAWYF. Full variable domain (outside the CDR3, taken from reference TRBV28 and TRBJ2-4): DVKVTQSSRYLVKRTGEKVFLECVQDMDHENMFWYRQDPGLGLRLIYFSYDVKMKEKGDIPEGYSVSREKKERFSLILESASTNQTSMYLCASSSLRGAWYFGAGTRLSVL.

This clone has a single count. Within the sample, other DNA sequences also encode this same CDR3. CDR3 in amino acids: CAWSVVPYEQYF. CDR3 sequence (DNA): TGTGCCTGGAGTGTGGTCCCCTACGAGCAGTACTTC. The chain carries TRBV30 and TRBJ2-5; D unclear. TRBJ2-7 matches the DNA end more closely, so the J call is doubtful. The CDR3 spans 12 residues. Germline assignment: CDR1 GTSNPN and CDR2 SVGIG (reference sequence).

The J gene is TRBJ2-7, the V gene TRBV5-8; perhaps TRBD1 as D (6 bases). Trimming took 2 bases from V and 0 from J, leaving 15 bases between them. The germline CDR1 and CDR2 sequences are SGHTS and YDEGEE. This CDR3 contains 16 residues. CDR3 residues: CASSFLRDTSSYEQYF. The DNA of the CDR3 is TGTGCCAGCAGCTTCCTCCGGGACACGAGCTCCTACGAGCAGTACTTC.

V and J are TRBV5-8 and TRBJ1-1; 9 bases are shared with TRBD1. The CDR3 covers 12 residues. CDR1 is SGHTS, CDR2 YDEGEE, per germline. Trimming cost V 5 bases and J 12 bases; bases outside gene matches: 8. The CDR3 DNA reads TGTGCCAGCAGTGCCGGGACAGGGTTAACTTTCTTT. Translating it yields CASSAGTGLTFF.

The chain uses TRBV7-2 and TRBJ1-6; D call uncertain. The CDR3 consists of 15 residues. V lost 4 bases to trimming and J lost 0 bases, with 7 bases between them. CDR1 SGHTA and CDR2 FQGNSA come from the germline V gene. DNA for the CDR3: TGTGCCAGCAGCTCATATAGCTCCTATAATTCACCCCTCCACTTT. Translating gives CASSSYSSYNSPLHF.

DNA for the CDR3: TGTGCCATCAGTGAGTCGGGACAGGGGGGCTATGGCTACACCTTC. It specifies CAISESGQGGYGYTF. This chain links TRBV10-3 with TRBJ1-2, with 11 nucleotides matching TRBD1. The CDR3 has 15 residues. V gave up 0 bases and J gave up 4 bases; unmatched junction bases: 1. CDR1 is ENHRY and CDR2 is SYGVKD in the germline V gene.

Notes on this clone: Other DNA sequences within the sample encode an identical CDR3. The DNA of the CDR3 is TGTGCCATCAGTCCGGGACAGGATAATTCACCCCTCCACTTT. Encoded protein: CAISPGQDNSPLHF. The V gene is TRBV10-3, the J gene TRBJ1-6; 8 bases are a match to TRBD1. The CDR3 totals 14 residues. V dropped 5 bases and J dropped 5; count of bases not matched to a gene: 2. Looked up from germline, CDR1 is ENHRY and CDR2 is SYGVKD.

This rearrangement joins TRBV2 to TRBJ1-1; D uncertain. Trimming cost V 4 bases and J 7 bases, with 16 bases left between them. There are 14 residues in the CDR3. CDR1 is SNHLY and CDR2 is FYNNEI in the germline V gene. The CDR3 is CASSVRGSLNEAFF. The CDR3 nucleotides are TGTGCCAGCAGTGTTCGGGGTTCCCTCAATGAAGCTTTCTTT.

The chain is built from TRBV12-5 and TRBJ2-7, with 8 nucleotides matching TRBD2. J was trimmed by 2 bases and V by 5 bases; bases with no gene match: 8. The CDR3 has 15 amino acids. From germline, CDR1 is LGHNT and CDR2 FRNRAP. This chain's CDR3 is CASGESGSFAYEQYF. The CDR3 DNA reads TGTGCTAGTGGTGAAAGCGGGAGTTTCGCCTACGAGCAGTACTTC.

Here the CDR3 reads CASSQGGGLAGRSTDTQYF. Written as DNA, the CDR3 is TGCGCCAGCAGCCAAGGAGGGGGACTAGCGGGACGTAGCACAGATACGCAGTATTTT. The chain recombines TRBV4-3 with TRBJ2-3, with 13 bases identical to TRBD2. This CDR3 has 19 residues. The V gene end was trimmed by 1 base and the J gene end by 0 bases; junction bases not matched to a gene: 7. The germline CDR1 and CDR2 sequences are LGHNA and YSLEER.

The chain links TRBV6-5 to TRBJ1-4; TRBD1 is a possible D gene (6 bases). The CDR3 length is 14 residues. The V end was cut by 6 bases, the J end by 7 bases, with 15 bases between. Per the germline V gene, CDR1 is MNHEY and CDR2 is SVGAGI. The CDR3 region has the DNA TGTGCCAGCAGGGAAGGGGGGGCCGGTGAAAAACTGTTTTTT. Its protein product is CASREGGAGEKLFF.

The chain recombines TRBV5-1 with TRBJ2-1, with TRBD2 matching 9 bases. Trimming took 0 bases from V and 4 from J; bases not matched to a gene: 5. Germline loops: CDR1 SGHRS, CDR2 YFSETQ. The CDR3 is 16 residues long. The CDR3 loop is CASSLESSGGYNEQFF. For the CDR3, the DNA is TGCGCCAGCAGCTTGGAATCGAGCGGGGGGTACAATGAGCAGTTCTTC.

The chain carries TRBV4-3 and TRBJ2-4, with D possibly TRBD1 on 6 matching bases. From germline, CDR1 is LGHNA and CDR2 YSLEER. V shed 1 base and J shed 11 bases, with 18 bases lying between them. The CDR3 extends over 15 amino acids. The CDR3: CASSQGFLGQWVQYF. The CDR3 nucleotides are TGCGCCAGCAGCCAAGGCTTTCTAGGACAGTGGGTTCAGTACTTC.

J is TRBJ2-3 and V is TRBV28; 9 bases align to TRBD2. CDR3 length: 16 amino acids. Germline lookup yields CDR1 MDHEN and CDR2 SYDVKM. V shed 4 bases and J 4 bases; nucleotides not matched to a gene: 9. This CDR3 reads CASSSSGLAVPDTQYF. The CDR3 coding sequence is TGTGCCAGCAGTTCCTCGGGACTAGCAGTCCCAGATACGCAGTATTTT.

The CDR3 is CASIWTGRTGELFF. The CDR3 nucleotides read TGTGCCAGCATTTGGACGGGGCGCACCGGGGAGCTGTTTTTT. V gene TRBV28 combines with J gene TRBJ2-2; possibly TRBD1 or TRBD2 for D (5 bases each). Germline CDR1 is MDHEN and CDR2 is SYDVKM. The CDR3 length is 14 residues. V was shortened by 7 bases and J by 4 bases, with 13 bases between the two germline ends.

A note on this clone: Compared with germline, one end of the junction differs, possibly owing to a read error. V gene TRBV7-7 combines with J gene TRBJ2-5; perhaps TRBD2 as D (6 bases). The CDR3 contains 16 residues. Germline-derived CDR1 and CDR2 are SSHAT and FNYEAQ (reference sequence). CDR3 sequence reads: CASSLGGGRLGETQYF. In nucleotides, the CDR3 is TGTGCTAGCAGCTTAGGTGGGGGGAGATTAGGAGAGACCCAGTACTTC.

V is TRBV7-2 and J is TRBJ2-7; 7 positions agree with TRBD1. CDR3 size: 14 residues. With 5 bases clipped from V and 1 base from J, the junction kept 5 bases outside the gene matches. The germline V gene encodes CDR1 SGHTA and CDR2 FQGNSA. The CDR3 protein is CASSQRQGSYEQYF. For the CDR3, the DNA is TGTGCCAGCAGCCAACGACAGGGTTCCTACGAGCAGTACTTC.

V usage is TRBV12-5 and J usage is TRBJ2-3; 8 bases map to TRBD1. This CDR3 has 15 residues. With V trimmed by 5 bases and J by 3 bases, 7 bases remained unmatched. Per germline, CDR1 LGHNT and CDR2 FRNRAP. CDR3 protein: CASGMGQVSTDTQYF. The DNA for the CDR3 is TGTGCTAGTGGTATGGGACAGGTCTCGACAGATACGCAGTATTTT.

CDR3 in amino acids: CASSIEQGSSYEQYF. DNA of the CDR3: TGTGCCAGTAGTATTGAACAGGGAAGCTCCTACGAGCAGTACTTC. The chain combines TRBV19 with TRBJ2-7; tentatively, D is TRBD1 (6 bases). V was clipped by 3 bases and J by 0 bases, with 12 bases between them. Germline V gene lookup returns CDR1 LNHDA and CDR2 SQIVND (reference sequence). The CDR3 runs to 15 residues.

Of note for this clone: Distinct nucleotide sequences in the sample also encode this CDR3. The V and J genes are TRBV20-1 and TRBJ2-5; possible D gene TRBD1, 6 bases. The CDR3 has 11 amino acids. Germline V gene lookup returns CDR1 DFQATT and CDR2 SNEGSKA (reference sequence). Trimming cost V 6 bases and J 3 bases, with 8 bases left between them. The CDR3 sequence is CSANREETQYF. The CDR3 bases are TGCAGTGCCAACAGGGAAGAGACCCAGTACTTC.

This clone appeared a single time. The chain couples TRBV5-1 to TRBJ2-3; 14 positions agree with TRBD2. CDR1 and CDR2 from the germline V gene are SGHRS and YFSETQ. CDR3 length: 19 residues. V trimming: 5 bases; J trimming: 1 base; junction bases outside the gene matches: 12. The CDR3 protein is CASRHGLAGGLWGTDTQYF. CDR3 DNA sequence: TGCGCCAGCAGGCACGGACTAGCGGGAGGCCTTTGGGGCACAGATACGCAGTATTTT.

The genes are TRBV2 and TRBJ1-2, with a weak D call TRBD1 (6 bases). Germline CDR1 reads SNHLY; CDR2 reads FYNNEI. With 3 bases removed from V and 4 bases from J, the gap between germline ends came to 15 bases. This CDR3 has 15 residues. This chain's CDR3 is CASSEGGAGVYGYTF. CDR3 coding DNA: TGTGCCAGCAGTGAGGGGGGGGCAGGAGTCTATGGCTACACCTTC. The full variable domain, with the rest looked up from reference TRBV2 and TRBJ1-2, is EPEVTQTPSHQVTQMGQEVILRCVPISNHLYFYWYRQILGQKVEFLVSFYNNEISEKSEIFDDQFSVERPDGSNFTLKIRSTKLEDSAMYFCASSEGGAGVYGYTFGSGTRLTVV.